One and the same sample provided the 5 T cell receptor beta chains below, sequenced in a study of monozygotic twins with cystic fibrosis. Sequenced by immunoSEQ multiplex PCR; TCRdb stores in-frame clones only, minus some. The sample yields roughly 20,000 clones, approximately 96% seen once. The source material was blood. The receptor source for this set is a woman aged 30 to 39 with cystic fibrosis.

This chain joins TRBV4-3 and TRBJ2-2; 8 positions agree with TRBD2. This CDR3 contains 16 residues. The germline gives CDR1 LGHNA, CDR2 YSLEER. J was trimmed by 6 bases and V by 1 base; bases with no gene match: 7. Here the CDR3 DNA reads TGCGCCAGCAGCCAAGCGGGGGGGCTGGGCCCCGGGGAGCTGTTTTTT. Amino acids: CASSQAGGLGPGELFF.

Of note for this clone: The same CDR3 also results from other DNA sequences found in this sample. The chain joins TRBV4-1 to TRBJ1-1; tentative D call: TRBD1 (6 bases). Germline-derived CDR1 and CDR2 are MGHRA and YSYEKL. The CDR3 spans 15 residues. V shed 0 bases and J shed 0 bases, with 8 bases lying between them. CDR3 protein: CASSQEWTVNTEAFF. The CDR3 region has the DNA TGCGCCAGCAGCCAAGAATGGACAGTGAACACTGAAGCTTTCTTT.

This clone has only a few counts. CDR3 sequence reads: CASRATVNTEAFF. The DNA for the CDR3 is TGTGCCAGCAGGGCGACAGTGAACACTGAAGCTTTCTTT. The rearrangement joins TRBV11-2 to TRBJ1-1; D is possibly TRBD1 (5 bases). The CDR3 contains 13 residues. CDR1 SGHAT and CDR2 FQNNGV come from the germline V gene. V was pared by 6 bases and J by 0 bases, with 8 bases between.

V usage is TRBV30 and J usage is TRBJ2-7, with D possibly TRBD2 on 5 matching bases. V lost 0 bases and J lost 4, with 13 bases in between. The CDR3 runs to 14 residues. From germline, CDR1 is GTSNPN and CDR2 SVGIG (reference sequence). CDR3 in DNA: TGTGCCTGGAGTGTAGGAAGGGAGAGGTACGAGCAGTACTTC. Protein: CAWSVGRERYEQYF.

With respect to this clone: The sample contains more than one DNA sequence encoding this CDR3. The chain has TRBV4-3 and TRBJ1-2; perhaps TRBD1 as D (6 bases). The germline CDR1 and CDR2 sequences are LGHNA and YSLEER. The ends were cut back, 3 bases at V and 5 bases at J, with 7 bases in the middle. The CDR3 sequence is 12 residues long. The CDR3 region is CASSQDSYGYTF. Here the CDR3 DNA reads TGCGCCAGCAGCCAGGACAGTTATGGCTACACCTTC.